This entry lists 19 T cell receptor beta chains sequenced from one sample in a study of spatial heterogeneity in lung cancer. The time point was: blood at routine non-recurrence follow-up after resection. From tumor, nontumor lung or frozen PBMC, whole RNA was taken unsorted for sequencing. In TCRdb, the 5' RACE reads were re-called with MiXCR into one record per CDR3 protein. The sample has 95,000 to 130,000 distinct CDR3 sequences, 10% to 15% seen once; the top ten hold roughly 15%. Material: PBMCs, obtained at follow-up. The source of these receptors is a male donor with early-stage non-small cell lung cancer.

The CDR3 DNA reads as TGTGCCAGCAGTGAAAACCTGGGGGAGCAGTTCTTC. Residues: CASSENLGEQFF. The chain recombines TRBV6-1 with TRBJ2-1, with no clear D. CDR3 length equals 12 residues. The germline V gene has CDR1 MNHNS and CDR2 SASEGT. V shed 2 bases and J shed 10 bases, with 9 bases lying between them.

V usage is TRBV6-7 and J usage is TRBJ2-1, with 8 bases identical to TRBD2. TRBV6-7 is an ORF for which the function is uncertain. The CDR3 covers 16 residues. The V gene end was trimmed by 10 bases and the J gene end by 0 bases; junction bases not matched to a gene: 11. The CDR3 here is CATRGGPASSYNEQFF. The CDR3 DNA sequence: TGTGCCACCCGGGGGGGGCCGGCCAGCTCCTACAATGAGCAGTTCTTC.

The chain couples TRBV6-5 to TRBJ1-6; D may be TRBD1 (5 bases). Germline V lookup: CDR1 MNHEY, CDR2 SVGAGI. V lost 5 bases and J lost 4, with 9 bases in between. This CDR3 region has 14 residues. CDR3 sequence (DNA): TGTGCCAGCAGTCGGACACAATATAATTCACCCCTCCACTTT. Translating gives CASSRTQYNSPLHF.

At least ten counts were recorded for this clonotype. The V gene is TRBV2, the J gene TRBJ1-2, with TRBD1 matching over 7 bases. The CDR3 spans 12 residues. Germline values: CDR1 SNHLY, CDR2 FYNNEI. V shed 10 bases and J 7 bases; nucleotides not matched to a gene: 9. The CDR3 reads CATWGAGGGYTF. CDR3 DNA sequence: TGTGCCACCTGGGGGGCAGGGGGTGGCTACACCTTC.

This clonotype was found many times. J is TRBJ2-5 and V is TRBV5-4; the match to TRBD1 covers 7 bases. Germline CDR1 is SGHNT and CDR2 is YYREEE (reference sequence). This CDR3 has 13 residues. Germline trimming cut 3 bases from V and 3 bases from J; bases unmatched to any gene: 2. The CDR3 is CASSSGQKETQYF. CDR3 in DNA: TGTGCCAGCAGCTCGGGACAGAAAGAGACCCAGTACTTC. The full variable domain, completed using reference TRBV5-4 and TRBJ2-5, is ETGVTQSPTHLIKTRGQQVTLRCSSQSGHNTVSWYQQALGQGPQFIFQYYREEENGRGNFPPRFSGLQFPNYSSELNVNALELDDSALYLCASSSGQKETQYFGPGTRLLVL.

This clonotype showed up just a few times. The genes are TRBV12-3 or TRBV12-4 and TRBJ2-5, with D unclear. This CDR3 region has 13 residues. V was pared by 2 bases and J by 2 bases, with 6 bases between. CDR3 DNA sequence: TGTGCCAGCAGTTTAATTAGACAAGAGACCCAGTACTTC. Encoded protein: CASSLIRQETQYF.

The chain combines TRBV12-3 or TRBV12-4 with TRBJ2-7, with D tentatively TRBD1 or TRBD2 (5 bases each). Trimming pared 6 bases from V and 9 bases from J, leaving 15 bases between. The CDR3 is 12 residues long. CDR3 nucleotides: TGTGCCAGCAGCCGGGGCCCCACTGGGCAGTACTTC. As protein: CASSRGPTGQYF.

This clonotype was seen a few times. The chain carries TRBV3-1 and TRBJ1-1, with D unresolved. V dropped 4 bases and J dropped 4 bases, with 16 bases sitting between them. The CDR3 extends over 15 amino acids. Germline CDR1 is LGHDT and CDR2 is YNNKEL (reference sequence). CDR3 amino acids: CASSRSYSSLTEAFF. In nucleotides, the CDR3 is TGTGCCAGCAGCCGCAGCTATTCCAGCCTCACTGAAGCTTTCTTT.

The chain links TRBV5-1 to TRBJ2-5, with D maybe TRBD1 (6 bases). Trimming stripped 2 bases from V and 5 bases from J, with 16 bases between. Germline CDR1 is SGHRS and CDR2 is YFSETQ. This CDR3 contains 15 residues. The CDR3 sequence is CASSFRGGEGETQYF. Here the CDR3 DNA reads TGCGCCAGCAGCTTCCGTGGGGGCGAAGGGGAGACCCAGTACTTC.

The J gene is TRBJ1-2, the V gene TRBV12-3 or TRBV12-4, with TRBD1 matching 12 bases. J was trimmed by 7 bases and V by 7 bases; bases with no gene match: 10. The CDR3 length is 15 residues. CDR3 loop: CASTLRDRGLAGYTF. DNA for the CDR3: TGTGCCAGCACCCTCCGGGACAGGGGGCTGGCTGGCTACACCTTC.

With regard to this clonotype: A read error may produce the germline difference seen at one junction end. The chain combines TRBV7-7 with TRBJ2-2; no clear D. CDR1 is SSHAT, CDR2 FNYEAQ, per germline (reference sequence). The CDR3 has 16 amino acids. The CDR3 is CASSSRASFFTGELFF. CDR3 DNA sequence: TGTGCTAGCAGCTCTCGGGCCTCCTTCTTTACCGGGGAGCTGTTTTTT.

The sample holds a few counts of this clonotype. The chain carries TRBV10-3 and TRBJ2-7; D might be TRBD2 (5 bases). The length of the CDR3 is 16 residues. Looked up from germline, CDR1 is ENHRY and CDR2 is SYGVKD. With 3 bases removed from V and 0 bases from J, the gap between germline ends came to 15 bases. The CDR3 sequence: CAISEWTDLSSYEQYF. In DNA form, the CDR3 reads TGTGCCATCAGTGAATGGACTGACTTAAGCTCCTACGAGCAGTACTTC.

In its sample, this clonotype was seen a few times. V and J are TRBV9 and TRBJ1-2; tentative D call: TRBD1 (6 bases). Per germline, CDR1 SGDLS and CDR2 YYNGEE. The CDR3 extends over 16 amino acids. V was pared by 3 bases and J by 4 bases, with 19 bases between. Here the CDR3 DNA reads TGTGCCAGCAGCGCCTCCCTCGCGACAGGTATCTATGGCTACACCTTC. Its protein is CASSASLATGIYGYTF.

This clonotype showed up just a few times. The CDR3 DNA follows: TGTGCCAGCAGCCCGACAGCTGTCAACTATGGCTACACCTTC. Translating gives CASSPTAVNYGYTF. The V call is TRBV11-2, the J call TRBJ1-2, with D possibly TRBD1 on 5 matching bases. V was cut by 5 bases and J by 2 bases, with 12 bases left in between. Per the germline V gene, CDR1 is SGHAT and CDR2 is FQNNGV. The CDR3 runs to 14 residues.

The sample holds a few counts of this clonotype. This rearrangement joins TRBV12-3 or TRBV12-4 to TRBJ2-3; a weak D match, TRBD1 (6 bases). V lost 6 bases and J 7 bases, leaving 11 bases between the germline ends. The CDR3 runs 12 residues. The CDR3 protein is CASSPQGNTQYF. DNA of the CDR3: TGTGCCAGCAGCCCTCAGGGGAATACGCAGTATTTT.

This chain connects TRBV29-1 to TRBJ2-3; D assignment may be TRBD1 or TRBD2 (6 bases each). The CDR3 length is 13 residues. Germline assignment: CDR1 SQVTM and CDR2 ANQGSEA. Between the trimmed V and J ends, which lost 6 bases and 1 base, there was a span of 11 bases. DNA for the CDR3: TGCAGCGTGGAAAGGGGGGGCACAGATACGCAGTATTTT. This encodes CSVERGGTDTQYF.

This clonotype turned up a few times. This chain uses TRBV15 with TRBJ1-5; tentative D call: TRBD1 (6 bases). V was pared by 1 base and J by 3 bases, with 10 bases between. CDR3 length equals 15 residues. Germline CDR1 reads LNHNV; CDR2 reads YYDKDF (reference sequence). CDR3 in amino acids: CATSRGGGNNQPQHF. The CDR3 nucleotides read TGTGCCACCAGCAGAGGAGGGGGGAACAATCAGCCCCAGCATTTT.

This clonotype has only a few counts. This sequence joins TRBV28 and TRBJ2-4; D is possibly TRBD1 or TRBD2 (5 bases each). Germline CDR1 reads MDHEN; CDR2 reads SYDVKM. The CDR3 runs 13 residues. Trimming took 5 bases from V and 9 from J, leaving 14 bases between them. CDR3 region: CASSPGTQVIQYF. CDR3 in DNA: TGTGCCAGCAGTCCTGGGACCCAAGTCATTCAGTACTTC.

The genes are TRBV9 and TRBJ2-5; D remains ambiguous. CDR3 length: 14 amino acids. Germline V CDR1 and CDR2: SGDLS, YYNGEE. With 4 bases removed from V and 1 base from J, the gap between germline ends came to 11 bases. CDR3 protein: CASSPSGFQETQYF. The CDR3 bases are TGTGCCAGCAGCCCTTCCGGGTTCCAAGAGACCCAGTACTTC.